This TCR beta chain was documented in a study of sequential checkpoint blockade in melanoma. Whole-study findings and limits: T-cell fraction and clonality followed PD-L1 and CD8+ counts, not mutational load.

The treatment: randomized to nivolumab then ipilimumab (arm A) or the reverse (arm B). Sequencing was performed with immunoSEQ multiplex PCR; in TCRdb, only in-frame clones are kept and a portion is missing. The data hold more than 2,500 clones, with about 30% observed a single time. The CDR3 has 15 amino acids. Trimming cost V 2 bases and J 0 bases, with 8 bases left between them. Per germline, CDR1 SGDLS and CDR2 YYNGEE. This clone was seen a handful of times. Its antigen is not identified. The sample has other DNA sequences that encode this CDR3 too. This specimen consisted of tumor tissue (inferred from file names), obtained from a patient given nivolumab and ipilimumab in sequence. The TCR originated in a human donor with melanoma. J is TRBJ2-2 and V is TRBV9, with D hard to call. CDR3 region: CASSVGGANTGELFF. The CDR3, as DNA: TGTGCCAGCAGCGTGGGCGGTGCGAACACCGGGGAGCTGTTTTTT.